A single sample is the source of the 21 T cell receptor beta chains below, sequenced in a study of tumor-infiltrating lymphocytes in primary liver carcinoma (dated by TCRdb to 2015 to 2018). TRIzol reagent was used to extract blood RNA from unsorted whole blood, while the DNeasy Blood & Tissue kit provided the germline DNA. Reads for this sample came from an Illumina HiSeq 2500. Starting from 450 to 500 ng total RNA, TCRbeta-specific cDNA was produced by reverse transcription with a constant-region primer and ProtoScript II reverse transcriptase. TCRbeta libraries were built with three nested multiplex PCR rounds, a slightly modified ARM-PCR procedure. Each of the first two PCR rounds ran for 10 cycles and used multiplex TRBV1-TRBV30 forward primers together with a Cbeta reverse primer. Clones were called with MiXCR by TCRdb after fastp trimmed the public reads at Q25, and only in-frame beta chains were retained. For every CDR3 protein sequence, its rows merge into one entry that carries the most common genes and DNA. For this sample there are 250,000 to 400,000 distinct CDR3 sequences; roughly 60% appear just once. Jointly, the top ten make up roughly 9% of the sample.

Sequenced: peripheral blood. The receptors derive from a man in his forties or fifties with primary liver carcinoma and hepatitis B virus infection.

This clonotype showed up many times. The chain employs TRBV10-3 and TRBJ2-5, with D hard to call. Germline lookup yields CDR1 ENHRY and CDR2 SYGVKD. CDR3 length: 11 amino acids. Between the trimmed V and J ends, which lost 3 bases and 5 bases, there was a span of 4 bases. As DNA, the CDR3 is TGTGCCATCAGTGACCGGGAGACCCAGTACTTC. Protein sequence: CAISDRETQYF.

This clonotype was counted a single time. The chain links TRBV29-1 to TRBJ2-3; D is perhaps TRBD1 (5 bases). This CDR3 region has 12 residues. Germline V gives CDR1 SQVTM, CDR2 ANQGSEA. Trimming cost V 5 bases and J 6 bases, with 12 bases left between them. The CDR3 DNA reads TGCAGCGTTATAGGGGCTTTGGATACGCAGTATTTT. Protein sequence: CSVIGALDTQYF.

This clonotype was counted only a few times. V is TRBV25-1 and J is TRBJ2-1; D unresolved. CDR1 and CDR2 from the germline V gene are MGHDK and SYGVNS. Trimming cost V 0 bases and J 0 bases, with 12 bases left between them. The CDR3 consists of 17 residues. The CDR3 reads CASSEYRLLSSYNEQFF. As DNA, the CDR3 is TGTGCCAGCAGTGAATACAGGCTTCTGAGCTCCTACAATGAGCAGTTCTTC.

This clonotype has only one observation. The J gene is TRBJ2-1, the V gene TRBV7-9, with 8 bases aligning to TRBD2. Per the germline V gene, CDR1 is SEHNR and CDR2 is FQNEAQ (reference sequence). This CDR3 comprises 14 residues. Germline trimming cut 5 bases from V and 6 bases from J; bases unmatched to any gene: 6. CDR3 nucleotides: TGTGCCAGCAGCCCGGATAGCGGGATCAATGAGCAGTTCTTC. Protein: CASSPDSGINEQFF.

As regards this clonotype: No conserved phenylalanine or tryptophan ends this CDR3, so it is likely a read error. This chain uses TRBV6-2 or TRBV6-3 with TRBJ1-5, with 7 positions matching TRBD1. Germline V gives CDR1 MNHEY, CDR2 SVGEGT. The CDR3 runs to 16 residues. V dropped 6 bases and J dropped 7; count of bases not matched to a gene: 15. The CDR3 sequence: CASSEAGQVQGQPQHI. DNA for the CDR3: TGTGCCAGCAGCGAGGCCGGACAGGTCCAGGGGCAGCCCCAGCATATT.

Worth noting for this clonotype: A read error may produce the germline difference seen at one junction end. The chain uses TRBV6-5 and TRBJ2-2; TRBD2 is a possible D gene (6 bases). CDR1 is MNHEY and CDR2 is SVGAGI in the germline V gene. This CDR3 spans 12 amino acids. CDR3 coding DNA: TGTGCCAGCAGGGGTAACACCGGGGGGCTGTTTTTT. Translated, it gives CASRGNTGGLFF.

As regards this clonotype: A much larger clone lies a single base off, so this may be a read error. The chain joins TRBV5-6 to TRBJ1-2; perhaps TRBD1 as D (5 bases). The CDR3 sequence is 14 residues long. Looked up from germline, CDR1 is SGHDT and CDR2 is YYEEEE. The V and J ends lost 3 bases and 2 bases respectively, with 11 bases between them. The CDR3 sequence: CASSWGRENYGYTF. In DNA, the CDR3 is TGTGCCAGCAGCTGGGGCAGAGAGAACTATGGCTACACCTTC.

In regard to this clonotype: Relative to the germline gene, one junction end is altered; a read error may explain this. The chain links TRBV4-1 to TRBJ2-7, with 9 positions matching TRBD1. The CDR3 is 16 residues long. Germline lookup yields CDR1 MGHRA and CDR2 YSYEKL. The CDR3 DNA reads TGCGCCATCAGCCAATCTCAGGGGACAGGGTTGGACGAGCAGTACTTC. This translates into CAISQSQGTGLDEQYF.

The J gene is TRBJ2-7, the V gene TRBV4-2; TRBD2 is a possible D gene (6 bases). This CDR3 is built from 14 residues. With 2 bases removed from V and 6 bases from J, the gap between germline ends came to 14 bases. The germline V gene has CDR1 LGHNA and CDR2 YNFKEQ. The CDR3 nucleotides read TGTGCCAGCAGCCAAATCGGGGGTTCCATCGAGCAGTACTTC. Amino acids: CASSQIGGSIEQYF.

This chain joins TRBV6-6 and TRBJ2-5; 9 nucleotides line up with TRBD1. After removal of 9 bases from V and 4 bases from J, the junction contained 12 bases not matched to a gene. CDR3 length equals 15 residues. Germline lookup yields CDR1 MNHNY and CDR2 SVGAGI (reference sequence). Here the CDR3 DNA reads TGTGCCAGTAATTGGCCGGGACAGGGTACAGAGACCCAGTACTTC. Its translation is CASNWPGQGTETQYF.

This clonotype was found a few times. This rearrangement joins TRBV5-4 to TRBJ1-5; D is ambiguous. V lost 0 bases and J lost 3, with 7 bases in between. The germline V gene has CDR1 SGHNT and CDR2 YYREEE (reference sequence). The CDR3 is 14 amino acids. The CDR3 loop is CASSLAGVNQPQHF. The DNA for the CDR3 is TGTGCCAGCAGCTTGGCGGGTGTCAATCAGCCCCAGCATTTT.

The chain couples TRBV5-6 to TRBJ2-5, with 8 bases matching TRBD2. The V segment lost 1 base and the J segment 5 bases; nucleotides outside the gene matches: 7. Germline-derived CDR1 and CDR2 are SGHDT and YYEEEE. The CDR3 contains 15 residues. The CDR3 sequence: CASSLKAGVVETQYF. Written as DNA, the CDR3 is TGTGCCAGCAGCTTGAAAGCGGGAGTCGTCGAGACCCAGTACTTC.

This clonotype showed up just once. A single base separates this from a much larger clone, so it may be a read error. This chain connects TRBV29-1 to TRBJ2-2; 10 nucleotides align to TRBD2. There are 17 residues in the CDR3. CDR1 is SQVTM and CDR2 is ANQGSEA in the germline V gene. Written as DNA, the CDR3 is TGCAGCGTTGTTTTCCAGACTAGCGGGCCGAACACCGGGAAGCTGTTTTTT. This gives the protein CSVVFQTSGPNTGKLFF.

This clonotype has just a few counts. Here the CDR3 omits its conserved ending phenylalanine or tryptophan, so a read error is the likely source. The CDR3 is CASSFHRGGNNEQFL. The CDR3 DNA reads as TGTGCCAGCAGCTTTCATCGGGGTGGGAACAATGAGCAGTTCCTC. The chain carries TRBV7-9 and TRBJ2-1, with a possible D match to TRBD2 (5 bases). Germline V CDR1 and CDR2: SEHNR, FQNEAQ (reference sequence). The CDR3 has 15 amino acids. V lost 3 bases and J lost 5, with 14 bases in between.

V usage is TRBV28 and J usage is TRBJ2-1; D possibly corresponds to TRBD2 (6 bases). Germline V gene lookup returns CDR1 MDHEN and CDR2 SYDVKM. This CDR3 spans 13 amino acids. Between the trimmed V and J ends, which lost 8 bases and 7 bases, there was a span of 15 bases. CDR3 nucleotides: TGTGCCAGCTGCGCTAGCGTGGGTAATGAGCAGTTCTTC. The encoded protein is CASCASVGNEQFF.

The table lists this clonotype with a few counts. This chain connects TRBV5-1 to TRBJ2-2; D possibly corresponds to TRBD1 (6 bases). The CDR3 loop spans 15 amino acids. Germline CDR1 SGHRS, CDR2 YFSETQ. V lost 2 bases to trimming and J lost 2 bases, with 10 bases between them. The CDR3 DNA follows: TGCGCCAGCAGCTTCACACAGGGAAACACCGGGGAGCTGTTTTTT. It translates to CASSFTQGNTGELFF.

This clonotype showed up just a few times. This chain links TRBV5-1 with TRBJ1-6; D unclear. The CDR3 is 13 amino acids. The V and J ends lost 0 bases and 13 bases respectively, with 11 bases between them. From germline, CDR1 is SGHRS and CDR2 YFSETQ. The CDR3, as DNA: TGCGCCAGCAGCTTGGATCAGGCGGCTCCCCTCCACTTT. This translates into CASSLDQAAPLHF.

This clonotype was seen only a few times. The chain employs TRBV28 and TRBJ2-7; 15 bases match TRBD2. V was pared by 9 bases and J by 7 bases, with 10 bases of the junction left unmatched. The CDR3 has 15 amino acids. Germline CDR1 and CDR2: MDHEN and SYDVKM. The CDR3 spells CASSGLAGGPREQYF. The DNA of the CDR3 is TGTGCCAGTTCTGGACTAGCGGGAGGGCCGCGGGAGCAGTACTTC.

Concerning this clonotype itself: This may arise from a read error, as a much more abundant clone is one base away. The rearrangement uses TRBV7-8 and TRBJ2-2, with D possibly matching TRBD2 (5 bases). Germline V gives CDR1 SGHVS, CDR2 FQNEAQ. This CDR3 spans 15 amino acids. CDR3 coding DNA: TGTGCCAGCAGCTTAGTACAGCAGAACACCGGGGAGCTGCTTTTT. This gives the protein CASSLVQQNTGELLF.

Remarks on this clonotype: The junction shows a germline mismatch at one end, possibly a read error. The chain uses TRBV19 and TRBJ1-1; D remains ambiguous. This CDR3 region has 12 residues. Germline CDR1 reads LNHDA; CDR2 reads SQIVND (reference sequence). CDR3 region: CASNGLDTEAFF. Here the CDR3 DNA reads TGTGCCAGTAACGGCTTAGACACCGAAGCTTTCTTT.

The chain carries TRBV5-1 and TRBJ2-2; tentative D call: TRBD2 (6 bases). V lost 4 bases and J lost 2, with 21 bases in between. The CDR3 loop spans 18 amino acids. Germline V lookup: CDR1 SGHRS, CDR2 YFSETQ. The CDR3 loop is CASSVIPTGTLNTGELFF. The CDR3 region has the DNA TGCGCCAGCAGCGTCATCCCAACCGGGACTCTTAACACCGGGGAGCTGTTTTTT. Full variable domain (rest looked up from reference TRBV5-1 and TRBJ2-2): KAGVTQTPRYLIKTRGQQVTLSCSPISGHRSVSWYQQTPGQGLQFLFEYFSETQRNKGNFPGRFSGRQFSNSRSEMNVSTLELGDSALYLCASSVIPTGTLNTGELFFGEGSRLTVL.